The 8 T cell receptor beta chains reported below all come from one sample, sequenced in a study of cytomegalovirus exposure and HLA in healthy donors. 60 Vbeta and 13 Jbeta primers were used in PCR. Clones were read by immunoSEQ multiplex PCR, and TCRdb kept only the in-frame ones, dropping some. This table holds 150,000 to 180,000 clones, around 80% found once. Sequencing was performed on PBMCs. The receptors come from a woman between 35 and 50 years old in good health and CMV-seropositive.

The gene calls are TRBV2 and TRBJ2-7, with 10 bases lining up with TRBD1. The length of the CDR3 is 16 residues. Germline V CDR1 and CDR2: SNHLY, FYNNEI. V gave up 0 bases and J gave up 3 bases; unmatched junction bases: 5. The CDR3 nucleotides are TGTGCCAGCAGTGAAGCGCCCAGGACAGGGGGCTACGAGCAGTACTTC. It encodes CASSEAPRTGGYEQYF.

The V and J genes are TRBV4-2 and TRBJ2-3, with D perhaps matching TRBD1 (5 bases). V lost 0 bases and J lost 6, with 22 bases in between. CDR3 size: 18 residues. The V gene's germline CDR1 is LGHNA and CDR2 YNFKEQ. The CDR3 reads CASSQEGPQVLLKDTQYF. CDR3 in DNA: TGTGCCAGCAGCCAAGAGGGGCCACAGGTACTGTTGAAGGATACGCAGTATTTT.

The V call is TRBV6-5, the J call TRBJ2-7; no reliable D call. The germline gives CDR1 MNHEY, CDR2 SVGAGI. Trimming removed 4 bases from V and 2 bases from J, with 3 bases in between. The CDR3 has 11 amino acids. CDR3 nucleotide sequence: TGTGCCAGCAGTTCCGCCTACGAGCAGTACTTC. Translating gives CASSSAYEQYF.

For the CDR3, the DNA is TGTGCCAGCAGTTTATTGGGGGGGGGTGATTACGAGCAGTACTTC. Encoded protein: CASSLLGGGDYEQYF. V gene TRBV27 combines with J gene TRBJ2-7, with 7 bases identical to TRBD2. This CDR3 spans 15 amino acids. The V segment lost 1 base and the J segment 4 bases; nucleotides outside the gene matches: 7. Germline CDR1 and CDR2: MNHEY and SMNVEV (reference sequence).

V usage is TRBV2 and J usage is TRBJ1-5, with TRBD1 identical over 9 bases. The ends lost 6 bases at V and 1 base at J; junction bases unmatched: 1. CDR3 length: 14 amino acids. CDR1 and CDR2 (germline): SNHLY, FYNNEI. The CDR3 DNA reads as TGTGCCAGCAGGGGGACAGGGAGCAATCAGCCCCAGCATTTT. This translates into CASRGTGSNQPQHF.

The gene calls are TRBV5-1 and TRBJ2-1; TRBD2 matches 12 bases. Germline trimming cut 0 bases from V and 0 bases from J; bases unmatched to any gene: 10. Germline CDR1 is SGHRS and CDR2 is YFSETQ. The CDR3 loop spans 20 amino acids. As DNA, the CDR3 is TGCGCCAGCAGCTTGGGAGGACTAGCGGGACTCGCTAGCTCCTACAATGAGCAGTTCTTC. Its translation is CASSLGGLAGLASSYNEQFF.

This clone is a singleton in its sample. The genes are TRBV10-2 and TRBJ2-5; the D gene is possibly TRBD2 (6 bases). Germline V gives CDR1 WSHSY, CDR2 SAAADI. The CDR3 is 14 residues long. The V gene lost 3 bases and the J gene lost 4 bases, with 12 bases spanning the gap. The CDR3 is CASSDNGRGETQYF. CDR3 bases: TGCGCCAGCAGTGACAACGGGAGAGGAGAGACCCAGTACTTC.

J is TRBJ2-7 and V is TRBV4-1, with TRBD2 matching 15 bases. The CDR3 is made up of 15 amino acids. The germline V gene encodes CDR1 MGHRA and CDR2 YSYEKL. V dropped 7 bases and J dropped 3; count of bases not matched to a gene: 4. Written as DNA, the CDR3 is TGCGCCAGCACCCTGGGACTAGCGGGAGGCTACGAGCAGTACTTC. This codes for CASTLGLAGGYEQYF.